The text below deals with one T cell receptor beta chain. Its matching antigen is unknown. This record comes from a study of human T cells and chemical hapten exposure. Regarding the study as a whole: Expanded TCRs showed more large CDR3 clusters than pre-sensitization or healthy control sets. Sensitization with DPC brought no change to TCRs above 1 in 1000 in frequency.

Time point here: patch test 1, 2 weeks after DPC sensitization. Treatment noted: therapeutic diphenylcyclopropenone sensitization with weekly scalp DPC. TCRdb reanalysed the RACE reads using MiXCR and keeps one entry per CDR3 protein. The repertoire includes around 160,000 distinct CDR3 sequences, approximately 15% of them detected once, and about 1.7% sits in the top ten. The receptor's source is a woman aged 25 to 45 with alopecia areata. Some clones in this sample may be carry-over from other donors' samples. The specimen comprised whole blood, sampled in connection with sensitization to the hapten diphenylcyclopropenone (DPC).

The CDR3: CASSFAEAGFVDIQYF. The CDR3 region has the DNA TGTGCCAGCAGTTTCGCAGAGGCAGGTTTCGTTGACATTCAGTACTTC. V usage is TRBV28 and J usage is TRBJ2-4; D unclear. V lost 3 bases, J lost 8 bases, and 20 bases lay in between. This CDR3 has 16 residues. CDR1 MDHEN and CDR2 SYDVKM come from the germline V gene.